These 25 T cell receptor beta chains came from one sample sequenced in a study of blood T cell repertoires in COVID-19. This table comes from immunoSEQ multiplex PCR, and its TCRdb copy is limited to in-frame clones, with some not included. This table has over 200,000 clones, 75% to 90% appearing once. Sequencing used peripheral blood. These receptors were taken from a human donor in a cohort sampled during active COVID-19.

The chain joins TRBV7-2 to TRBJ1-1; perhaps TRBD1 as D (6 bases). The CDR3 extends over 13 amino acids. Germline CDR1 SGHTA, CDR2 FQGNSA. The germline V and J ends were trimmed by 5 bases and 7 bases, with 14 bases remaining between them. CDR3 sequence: CASSTNREGEAFF. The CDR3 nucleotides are TGTGCCAGCAGCACAAACAGGGAGGGTGAAGCTTTCTTT.

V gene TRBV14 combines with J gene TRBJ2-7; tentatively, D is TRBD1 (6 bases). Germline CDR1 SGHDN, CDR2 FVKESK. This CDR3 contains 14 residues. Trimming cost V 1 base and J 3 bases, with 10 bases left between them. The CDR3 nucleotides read TGTGCCAGCAGCCAAGTCGGGACACTCTACGAGCAGTACTTC. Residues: CASSQVGTLYEQYF.

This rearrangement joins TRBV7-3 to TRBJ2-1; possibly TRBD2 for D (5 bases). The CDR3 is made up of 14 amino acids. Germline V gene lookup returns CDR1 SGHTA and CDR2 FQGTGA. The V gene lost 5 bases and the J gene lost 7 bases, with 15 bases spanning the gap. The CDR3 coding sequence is TGTGCCAGCAGCCAGGACTTAACCCAAAATGAGCAGTTCTTC. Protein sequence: CASSQDLTQNEQFF.

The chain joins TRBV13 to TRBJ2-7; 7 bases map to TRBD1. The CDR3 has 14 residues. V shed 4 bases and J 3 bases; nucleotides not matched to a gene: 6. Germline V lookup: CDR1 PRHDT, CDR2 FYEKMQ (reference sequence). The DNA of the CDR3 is TGTGCCAGCAGCTCCTACAGGGGAAACTACGAGCAGTACTTC. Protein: CASSSYRGNYEQYF.

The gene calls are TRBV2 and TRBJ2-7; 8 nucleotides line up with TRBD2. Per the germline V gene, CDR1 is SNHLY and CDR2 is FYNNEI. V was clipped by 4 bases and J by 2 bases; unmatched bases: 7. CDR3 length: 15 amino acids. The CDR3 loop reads CASSAGGTTPYEQYF. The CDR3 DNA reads TGTGCCAGCAGTGCGGGAGGGACTACCCCCTACGAGCAGTACTTC.

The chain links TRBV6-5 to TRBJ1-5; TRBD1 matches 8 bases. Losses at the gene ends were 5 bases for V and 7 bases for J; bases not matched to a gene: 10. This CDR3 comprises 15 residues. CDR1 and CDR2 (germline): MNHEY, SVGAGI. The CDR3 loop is CASSNTPGGEQPQHF. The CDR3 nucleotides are TGTGCCAGCAGTAACACGCCAGGGGGCGAACAGCCCCAGCATTTT.

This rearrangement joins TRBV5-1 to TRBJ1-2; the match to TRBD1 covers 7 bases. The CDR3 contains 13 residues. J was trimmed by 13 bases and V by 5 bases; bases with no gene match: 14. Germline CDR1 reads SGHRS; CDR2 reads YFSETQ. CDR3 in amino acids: CASSYTGTAPRTF. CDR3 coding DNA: TGCGCCAGCAGTTATACTGGGACAGCTCCCCGCACCTTC. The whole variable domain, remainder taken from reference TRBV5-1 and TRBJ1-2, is KAGVTQTPRYLIKTRGQQVTLSCSPISGHRSVSWYQQTPGQGLQFLFEYFSETQRNKGNFPGRFSGRQFSNSRSEMNVSTLELGDSALYLCASSYTGTAPRTFGSGTRLTVV.

The CDR3 DNA reads TGCAGCGTTGAGGCGCGGACAGACTATGGCTACACCTTC. Its translation is CSVEARTDYGYTF. This chain links TRBV29-1 with TRBJ1-2; maybe TRBD1 (6 bases). From germline, CDR1 is SQVTM and CDR2 ANQGSEA. This CDR3 is 13 amino acids long. Between the trimmed V and J ends, which lost 3 bases and 3 bases, there was a span of 11 bases.

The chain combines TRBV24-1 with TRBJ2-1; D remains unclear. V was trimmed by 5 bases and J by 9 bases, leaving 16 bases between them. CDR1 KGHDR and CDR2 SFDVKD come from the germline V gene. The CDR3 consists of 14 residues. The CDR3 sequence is CATSAIGASGEQFF. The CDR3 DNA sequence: TGTGCCACCAGTGCAATCGGAGCATCGGGTGAGCAGTTCTTC.

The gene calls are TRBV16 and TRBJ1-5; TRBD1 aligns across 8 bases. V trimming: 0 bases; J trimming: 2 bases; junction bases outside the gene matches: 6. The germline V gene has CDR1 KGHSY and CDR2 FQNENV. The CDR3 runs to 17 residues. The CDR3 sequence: CASSQSSGGDGNQPQHF. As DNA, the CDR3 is TGTGCCAGCAGCCAATCGTCAGGGGGCGACGGCAATCAGCCCCAGCATTTT.

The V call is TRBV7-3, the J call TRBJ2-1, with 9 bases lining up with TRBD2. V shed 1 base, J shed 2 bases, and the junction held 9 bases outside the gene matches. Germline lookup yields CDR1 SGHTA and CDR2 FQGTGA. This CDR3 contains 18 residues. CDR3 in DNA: TGTGCCAGCAGCTTAAAGAGACGGCTAGCGGGACCCTACAATGAGCAGTTCTTC. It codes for CASSLKRRLAGPYNEQFF.

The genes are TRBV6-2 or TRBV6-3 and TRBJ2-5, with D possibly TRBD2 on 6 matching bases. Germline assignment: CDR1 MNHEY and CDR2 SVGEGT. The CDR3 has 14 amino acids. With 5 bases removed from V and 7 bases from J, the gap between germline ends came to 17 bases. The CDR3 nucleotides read TGTGCCAGCAGTGACCGGGTCTGGAGGGGGACCCAGTACTTC. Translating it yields CASSDRVWRGTQYF.

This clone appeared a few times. The CDR3 nucleotides are TGTGCCAGCAGCTTATTGCCCAGCGCCAGCACAGATACGCAGTATTTT. Residues: CASSLLPSASTDTQYF. The V call is TRBV11-1, the J call TRBJ2-3; D gene uncertain. The germline V gene has CDR1 SGHAT and CDR2 FQDESV (reference sequence). The V end was cut by 2 bases, the J end by 0 bases, with 12 bases between. This CDR3 region has 16 residues.

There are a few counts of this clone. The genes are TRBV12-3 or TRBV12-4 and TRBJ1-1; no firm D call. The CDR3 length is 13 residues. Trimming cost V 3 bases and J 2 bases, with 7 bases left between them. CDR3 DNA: TGTGCCAGCAGTTTTAGAGTAAACACTGAAGCTTTCTTT. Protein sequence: CASSFRVNTEAFF.

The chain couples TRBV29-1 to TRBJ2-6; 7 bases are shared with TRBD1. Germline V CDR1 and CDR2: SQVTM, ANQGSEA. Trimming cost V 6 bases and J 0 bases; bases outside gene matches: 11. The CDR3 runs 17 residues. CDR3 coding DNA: TGCAGCGTATGGACAGGTAACCCATTCTCTGGGGCCAACGTCCTGACTTTC. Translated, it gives CSVWTGNPFSGANVLTF.

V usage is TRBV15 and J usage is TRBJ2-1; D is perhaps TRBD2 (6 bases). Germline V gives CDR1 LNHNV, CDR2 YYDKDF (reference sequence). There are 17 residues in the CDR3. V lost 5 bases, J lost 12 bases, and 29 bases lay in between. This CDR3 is CATSPSKTSFRSIGQFF. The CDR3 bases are TGTGCCACCAGCCCCTCTAAGACTAGTTTTCGGTCTATTGGGCAGTTCTTC.

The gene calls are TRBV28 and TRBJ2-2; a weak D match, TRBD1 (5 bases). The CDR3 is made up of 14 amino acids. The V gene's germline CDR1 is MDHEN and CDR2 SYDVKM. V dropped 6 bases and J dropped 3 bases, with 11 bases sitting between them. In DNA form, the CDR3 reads TGTGCCAGCAGCCAGGTCAGGGACACCGGGGAGCTGTTTTTT. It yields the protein CASSQVRDTGELFF.

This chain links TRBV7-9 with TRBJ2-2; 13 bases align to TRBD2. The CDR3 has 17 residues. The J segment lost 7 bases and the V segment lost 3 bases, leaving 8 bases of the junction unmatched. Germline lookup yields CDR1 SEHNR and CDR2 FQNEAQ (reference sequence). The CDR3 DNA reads TGTGCCAGCAGCTTGGGGACTAGCGGGGTTGAGGGCGGGGAGCTGTTTTTT. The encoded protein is CASSLGTSGVEGGELFF.

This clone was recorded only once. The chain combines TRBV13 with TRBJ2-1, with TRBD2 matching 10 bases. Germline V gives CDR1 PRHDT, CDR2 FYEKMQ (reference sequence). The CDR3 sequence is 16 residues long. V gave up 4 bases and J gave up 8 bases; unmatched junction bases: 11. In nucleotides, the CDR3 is TGTGCCAGCAGCTATAGCGGGGGGACAGTTTGGGATGAGCAGTTCTTC. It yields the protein CASSYSGGTVWDEQFF.

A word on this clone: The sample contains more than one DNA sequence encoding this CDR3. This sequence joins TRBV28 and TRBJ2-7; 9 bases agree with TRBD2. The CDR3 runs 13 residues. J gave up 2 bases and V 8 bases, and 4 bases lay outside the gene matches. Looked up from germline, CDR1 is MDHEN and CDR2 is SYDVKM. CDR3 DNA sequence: TGTGCCAGCTCCTTAGCGGGGGCCTACGAGCAGTACTTC. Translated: CASSLAGAYEQYF.

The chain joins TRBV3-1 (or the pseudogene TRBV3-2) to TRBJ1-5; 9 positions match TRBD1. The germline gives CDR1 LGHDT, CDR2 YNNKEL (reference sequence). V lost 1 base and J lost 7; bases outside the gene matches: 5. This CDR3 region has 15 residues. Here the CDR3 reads CASSQGGGTGQPQHF. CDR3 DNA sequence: TGTGCCAGCAGCCAAGGGGGAGGGACAGGGCAGCCCCAGCATTTT.

Written as DNA, the CDR3 is TGTGCCAGCAGTTTACAGACAGACCGTGAAGCTTTCTTT. Protein sequence: CASSLQTDREAFF. The V and J genes are TRBV27 and TRBJ1-1; possibly TRBD1 for D (5 bases). V lost 2 bases and J lost 7, with 11 bases in between. The CDR3 consists of 13 residues. Looked up from germline, CDR1 is MNHEY and CDR2 is SMNVEV (reference sequence).

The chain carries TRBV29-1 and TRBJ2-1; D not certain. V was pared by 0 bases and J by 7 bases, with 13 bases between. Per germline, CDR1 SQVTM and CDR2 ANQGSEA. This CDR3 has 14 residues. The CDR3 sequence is CSVEDPGVRNEQFF. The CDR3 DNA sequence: TGCAGCGTTGAAGATCCCGGAGTGCGAAATGAGCAGTTCTTC.

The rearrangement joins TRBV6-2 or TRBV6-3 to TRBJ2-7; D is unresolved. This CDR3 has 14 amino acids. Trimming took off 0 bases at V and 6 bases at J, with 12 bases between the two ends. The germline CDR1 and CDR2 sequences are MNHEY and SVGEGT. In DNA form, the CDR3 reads TGTGCCAGCAGTTACTCTGGCGCGCCGGGCGAGCAGTACTTC. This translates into CASSYSGAPGEQYF.

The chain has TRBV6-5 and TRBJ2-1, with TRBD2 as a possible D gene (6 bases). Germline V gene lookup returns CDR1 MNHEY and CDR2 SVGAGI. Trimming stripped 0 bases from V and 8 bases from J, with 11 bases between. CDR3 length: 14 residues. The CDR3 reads CASSYSRRGYEQFF. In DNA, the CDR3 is TGTGCCAGCAGTTACTCAAGGAGGGGTTATGAGCAGTTCTTC.